This T cell receptor beta chain is drawn from a study of post-analysis software for immune sequencing data. Unique molecular identifiers had been added to the TCR beta cDNA libraries. MiXCR, applied by TCRdb to the PCR reads, yields one record per CDR3 protein. The table has 170,000 or so distinct CDR3 sequences, approximately 31% seen once. Points from the study as a whole: Four or five TRBV segments were significantly more frequent in patients than in controls. TRBV5-6, TRBV5-1 and TRBV20-1 were among these segments.

V lost 3 bases to trimming and J lost 8 bases; unmatched junction nucleotides: 5. This CDR3 spans 15 amino acids. Per the germline V gene, CDR1 is MNHEY and CDR2 is SVGAGI. This clonotype was seen repeatedly, ten times or more. Its target is unknown. Specimen: blood. This rearrangement joins TRBV6-5 to TRBJ2-1, with 12 bases aligning to TRBD2. This sequence originates from a girl between 10 and 17 years old with multiple sclerosis. The CDR3 is CASSYRTSGNDEQFF. The CDR3 coding sequence is TGTGCCAGCAGTTATAGGACTAGCGGGAACGATGAGCAGTTCTTC.